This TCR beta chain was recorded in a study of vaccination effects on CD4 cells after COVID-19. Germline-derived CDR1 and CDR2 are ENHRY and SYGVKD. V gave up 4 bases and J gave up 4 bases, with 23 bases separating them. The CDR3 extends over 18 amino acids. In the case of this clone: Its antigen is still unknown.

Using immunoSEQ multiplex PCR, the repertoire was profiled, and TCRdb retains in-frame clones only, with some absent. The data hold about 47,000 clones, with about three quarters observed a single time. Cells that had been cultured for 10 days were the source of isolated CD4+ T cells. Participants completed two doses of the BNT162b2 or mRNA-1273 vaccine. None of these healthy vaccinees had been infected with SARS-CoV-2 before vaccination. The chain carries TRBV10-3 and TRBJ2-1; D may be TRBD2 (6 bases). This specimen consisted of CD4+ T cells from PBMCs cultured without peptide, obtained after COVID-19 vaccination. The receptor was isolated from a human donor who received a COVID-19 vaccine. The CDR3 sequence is CAISVEGRLQTSYNEQFF. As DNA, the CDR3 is TGTGCCATCAGTGTGGAGGGGAGACTACAAACTAGTTACAATGAGCAGTTCTTC.